This T cell receptor (beta chain) was identified in a study of Ad26.COV2.S vaccination and SARS-CoV-2 variants. Overall study context: Trial arm assignment for the donor was COV1001 Ad26.COV2.S.

The treatment is: about 20 received Ad26.COV2.S at low or high dose, single or two shots; about 5 received placebo; per-sample allocation not given. Day 63 after the first vaccine or placebo injection was the time point for sampling. Some clones are missing from TCRdb's copy, which holds only in-frame ones; the method was immunoSEQ multiplex PCR. The table has 350,000 to 450,000 clones, 85% seen once. The CDR3 is 12 residues long. The germline V gene has CDR1 LNHDA and CDR2 SQIVND (reference sequence). V was pared by 3 bases and J by 4 bases, with 5 bases between. This chain connects TRBV19 to TRBJ2-3; D remains ambiguous. The specimen comprised peripheral blood, sampled in a trial of Ad26.COV2.S vaccine versus placebo. The sequence was collected from a person aged 18-65 years who received the Ad26.COV2.S COVID-19 vaccine or a placebo. The CDR3 sequence: CASSIIADTQYF. The CDR3 bases are TGTGCCAGTAGTATCATCGCAGATACGCAGTATTTT.